The rows below give T cell receptor beta chains drawn from one sample of a study of T cells in Graves' hyperthyroidism and ophthalmopathy. In TCRdb, the multiplex PCR reads were re-called with MiXCR into one record per CDR3 protein. The sample contains a few hundred thousand distinct CDR3 sequences, over 15% of which appear only once. Source material: blood. Source of these receptors: a woman aged 55-69 years with Graves' ophthalmopathy. CDR3s include the opening cysteine and the closing phenylalanine or tryptophan. Fields, in order: clone size, V gene, CDR3 length, J gene, D gene, CDR3 DNA, CDR3 protein. A D gene is named only where the DNA matches it firmly. Part of the rows lack a size; the others show once, few, many or a class for expanded clones.

few	TRBV20-1	10	TRBJ2-7	.	TGCAGTGGAGTGGCCTACGAGCAGTACTTC	CSGVAYEQYF
many	TRBV20-1	12	TRBJ1-5	.	TGCAGTGCGGGATATAGCAATCAGCCCCAGCATTTT	CSAGYSNQPQHF
few	TRBV6-2/TRBV6-3	14	TRBJ2-3	.	TGTGCCAGCAGGTCTACACCAGGGAGTTCTACGCAGTATTTT	CASRSTPGSSTQYF
.	TRBV7-9	15	TRBJ2-3	TRBD2	TGTGCCAGCAGCATTCTCAGCGGGGGAACAGATACGCAGTATTTT	CASSILSGGTDTQYF
many	TRBV7-3	15	TRBJ2-3	TRBD2	TGTGCCAGCAGCCCATCGCGGGAGCGCACAGATACGCAGTATTTT	CASSPSRERTDTQYF
many	TRBV18	16	TRBJ2-3	.	TGTGCCAGCTCACTCTTATCAACGGGCGGCACAGATACGCAGTATTTT	CASSLLSTGGTDTQYF
many	TRBV12-5	18	TRBJ1-6	TRBD1	TGTGCTAGTGGTTTTACAGGGGGCCCAAGCTCCTATAATTCACCCCTCCACTTT	CASGFTGGPSSYNSPLHF
many	TRBV6-2/TRBV6-3	13	TRBJ2-1	.	TGTGCCAGCAGTTACTCGGACGTTCATGAGCAGTTCTTC	CASSYSDVHEQFF
many	TRBV7-2	15	TRBJ2-2	.	TGTGCCAGCAGCTTAGGCGTTTTCAACACCGGGGAGCTGTTTTTT	CASSLGVFNTGELFF
.	TRBV11-3	14	TRBJ1-3	.	TGTGCCAGCAGCTCCAGGGGTTCTGGAAACACCATATATTTT	CASSSRGSGNTIYF
.	TRBV6-1	14	TRBJ2-5	TRBD2	TGTGCCAGCAGTTTGACTAGCGGCCAAGAGACCCAGTACTTC	CASSLTSGQETQYF
many	TRBV28	14	TRBJ1-2	TRBD1	TGTGCCAGCAGTTTAATGGACAGGAGGGGTGGCTACACCTTC	CASSLMDRRGGYTF
many	TRBV20-1	14	TRBJ1-1	.	TGCAGTGCTAGAGAATTGGGTAGGGGCGCTGAAGCTTTCTTT	CSARELGRGAEAFF
few	TRBV6-1	15	TRBJ1-3	.	TGTGCCAGCAGAGATTCCGGGAGCTCTGGAAACACCATATATTTT	CASRDSGSSGNTIYF
.	TRBV19	14	TRBJ1-4	.	TGTGCCAGTAGCGACAGTTCAACTAATGAAAAACTGTTTTTT	CASSDSSTNEKLFF
many	TRBV7-2	13	TRBJ1-6	.	TGTGCCAGCAGCTTATGGTCGGCAAGAGCCCTCCACTTT	CASSLWSARALHF
many	TRBV5-1	14	TRBJ2-1	.	TGCGCCAGCAGCTTCAATGCAGGGGTCAATGAGCAGTTCTTC	CASSFNAGVNEQFF
.	TRBV20-1	13	TRBJ1-5	TRBD1	TGCAGCGTTAGGACAGGCTCCAATCAGCCCCAGCATTTT	CSVRTGSNQPQHF
many	TRBV7-6	15	TRBJ2-7	.	TGTGCCAGCAGCCCCGGCGGGGACCGAGTCTACGAGCAGTACTTC	CASSPGGDRVYEQYF
once	TRBV27	17	TRBJ1-5	TRBD1	TGTGCCAGCAGTTTGGAGTATGGACAGGGTGGCAATCAGCCCCAGCATTTT	CASSLEYGQGGNQPQHF
many	TRBV4-1	14	TRBJ1-1	.	TGCGCCAGCAGCCAAGTGGGACAACACACTGAAGCTTTCTTT	CASSQVGQHTEAFF
.	TRBV5-1	17	TRBJ1-1	TRBD1	TGCGCCAGCAGCTACGCCGGGACAGGGGGTAAGAACACTGAAGCTTTCTTT	CASSYAGTGGKNTEAFF
many	TRBV29-1	14	TRBJ2-5	.	TGCAGCGTTTCACATGGTGGAGTACAAGAGACCCAGTACTTC	CSVSHGGVQETQYF
many	TRBV20-1	15	TRBJ2-7	.	TGCAGTGCTAGAGATCTTACTGAAAGCTCCTACGAGCAGTACTTC	CSARDLTESSYEQYF
few	TRBV7-2	15	TRBJ2-5	.	TGTGCCAGCAACCGGGGGAGCGGCTTTCAAGAGACCCAGTACTTC	CASNRGSGFQETQYF
many	TRBV18	16	TRBJ2-1	TRBD2	TGTGCCAGCTCACCGCCCGGACTAGCCTCCTACAATGAGCAGTTCTTC	CASSPPGLASYNEQFF
.	TRBV29-1	13	TRBJ2-7	.	TGCAGCGTCGTTTCAACAAACTACTACGAGCAGTACTTC	CSVVSTNYYEQYF
many	TRBV7-9	15	TRBJ2-1	TRBD2	TGTGCCAGCAGCTTCGCGACTAGCTGGTACAATGAGCAGTTCTTC	CASSFATSWYNEQFF